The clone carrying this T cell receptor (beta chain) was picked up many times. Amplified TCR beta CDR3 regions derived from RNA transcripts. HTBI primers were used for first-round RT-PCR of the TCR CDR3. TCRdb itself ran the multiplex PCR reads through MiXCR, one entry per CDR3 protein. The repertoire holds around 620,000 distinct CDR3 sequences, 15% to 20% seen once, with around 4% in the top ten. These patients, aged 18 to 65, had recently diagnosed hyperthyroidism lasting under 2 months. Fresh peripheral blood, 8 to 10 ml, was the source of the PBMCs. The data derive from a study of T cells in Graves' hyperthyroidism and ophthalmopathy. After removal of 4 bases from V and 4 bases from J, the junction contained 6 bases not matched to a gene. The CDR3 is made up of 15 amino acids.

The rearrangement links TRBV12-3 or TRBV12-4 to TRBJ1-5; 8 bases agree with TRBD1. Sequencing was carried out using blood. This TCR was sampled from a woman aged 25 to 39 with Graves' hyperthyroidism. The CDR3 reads CASSSSRQGNQPQHF. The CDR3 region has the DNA TGTGCCAGCAGTTCATCCCGACAGGGGAATCAGCCCCAGCATTTT.